This passage covers 9 T cell receptor beta chains from one sample sequenced in a study of cytomegalovirus exposure and HLA in healthy donors. The study ran its PCR with 60 Vbeta and 13 Jbeta primers. Method: immunoSEQ multiplex PCR; TCRdb's copy keeps in-frame clones and lacks some. The clone table shows 200,000 to 250,000 clones, with the ten largest holding about 1%. The sample comprised PBMCs. The source is a girl between 2 and 10 years old in good health and CMV-seropositive.

The chain has TRBV30 and TRBJ2-7; D remains unclear. CDR3 length: 11 residues. The V gene's germline CDR1 is GTSNPN and CDR2 SVGIG (reference sequence). Trimming stripped 1 base from V and 7 bases from J, with 8 bases between. CDR3 sequence: CAWSGLLEQYF. CDR3 bases: TGTGCCTGGAGTGGATTACTTGAGCAGTACTTC.

The chain couples TRBV10-3 to TRBJ1-2; TRBD1 is a possible D gene (5 bases). Germline V gene data show CDR1 as ENHRY and CDR2 as SYGVKD. Trimming shortened V by 0 bases and J by 8 bases, and 13 bases separated the two germline ends. This CDR3 region has 14 residues. For the CDR3, the DNA is TGTGCCATCAGTGAGTCTGGGACTTTAAGGGGCTACACCTTC. It codes for CAISESGTLRGYTF.

J is TRBJ2-1 and V is TRBV6-4; 10 nucleotides align to TRBD1. The CDR3 contains 16 residues. Germline V lookup: CDR1 MRHNA, CDR2 SNTAGT. Trimming at V came to 3 bases and at J to 1 base, leaving 3 bases not matched to a gene. The CDR3 region has the DNA TGTGCCAGCAGTGAGGGGGGACAGGGGTCCTACAATGAGCAGTTCTTC. Encoded protein: CASSEGGQGSYNEQFF.

To note about this clone: Different DNA sequences within this sample yield the same CDR3. CDR3 in amino acids: CASSLRGRPYNEQFF. The CDR3 DNA reads as TGTGCCAGCAGCCTACGGGGGAGACCCTACAATGAGCAGTTCTTC. This chain uses TRBV14 with TRBJ2-1; possible D gene TRBD2, 6 bases. The V gene lost 4 bases and the J gene lost 2 bases, with 12 bases spanning the gap. Germline CDR1 reads SGHDN; CDR2 reads FVKESK. The CDR3 spans 15 residues.

V and J are TRBV28 and TRBJ2-2; 13 bases fit TRBD2. Germline trimming cut 5 bases from V and 5 bases from J; bases unmatched to any gene: 11. In germline, CDR1 is MDHEN, CDR2 SYDVKM. CDR3 length equals 18 residues. The CDR3 sequence is CASSLNKWTSGSTGELFF. The CDR3 bases are TGTGCCAGCAGTCTTAATAAGTGGACTAGCGGGAGTACCGGGGAGCTGTTTTTT.

V and J are TRBV25-1 and TRBJ1-1; possible D gene TRBD1, 6 bases. Germline CDR1 is MGHDK and CDR2 is SYGVNS. V lost 7 bases to trimming and J lost 2 bases, with 11 bases between them. This CDR3 region has 13 residues. The CDR3 here is CASTRGLNTEAFF. In DNA form, the CDR3 reads TGTGCCAGCACCAGGGGACTAAACACTGAAGCTTTCTTT.

This chain connects TRBV11-2 to TRBJ2-5; 9 bases map to TRBD1. Per germline, CDR1 SGHAT and CDR2 FQNNGV. This CDR3 has 14 residues. The junction had 3 bases not matched to a gene; V was cut back by 3 bases and J by 4 bases. The CDR3 spells CASSFGQGLETQYF. The CDR3 DNA reads TGTGCCAGCAGCTTTGGACAGGGGTTAGAGACCCAGTACTTC.

The rearrangement uses TRBV27 and TRBJ2-1; no clear D gene. CDR3 length equals 14 residues. Trimming removed 6 bases from V and 0 bases from J, with 9 bases in between. Germline CDR1 is MNHEY and CDR2 is SMNVEV (reference sequence). CDR3 in DNA: TGTGCCAGCAGGGTCCAGTTCTCCTACAATGAGCAGTTCTTC. It specifies CASRVQFSYNEQFF.

The rearrangement joins TRBV4-1 to TRBJ2-7, with a weak D call TRBD1 (6 bases). This CDR3 comprises 15 residues. The germline CDR1 and CDR2 sequences are MGHRA and YSYEKL. V was clipped by 3 bases and J by 4 bases, with 16 bases between them. This CDR3 is CASSQAGVSEYEQYF. The CDR3 coding sequence is TGCGCCAGCAGCCAGGCAGGGGTCTCGGAATACGAGCAGTACTTC.